The T cell receptor (beta chain) under discussion was sequenced for a study of T cell repertoires in cytomegalovirus infection (dated by TCRdb to about 2019). With regard to the full study: Donor HLA type was relevant to the analysis, because carriage of CMV infection together with the matching HLA type was indicated by public TCR beta signatures.

The table lists this clonotype with a few counts. Which antigen it targets is not known. No base qualities exist here, and no much larger clone lies one base off it. Sequencing was carried out with an Illumina HiSeq 1500. The public sequencing data were trimmed at Q25 with fastp and processed into clonotypes with MiXCR by TCRdb, which kept only in-frame beta chains. Rows with a matching CDR3 protein are joined into one entry that keeps the most common DNA and genes. Across this sample there are 150,000 to 200,000 distinct CDR3 sequences, with 15% to 20% seen only once. Clones ranked in the top ten supply 20% to 25% of the sample. CDR1 and CDR2 are drawn from the germline V gene: SQVTM, ANQGSEA. The CDR3, cysteine through phenylalanine, is 13 amino acids long. The only DNA kept is the CDR3, 39 bases in frame from the first base. At the junction V is shortened by 4 bases and J by 4 bases; bases outside the gene matches: 2.

General conclusions and limits of the study: Carriers of CMV infection plus the relevant HLA type were discriminated by the cumulative frequency of public TCR beta family members in the study cohort and in an independent roughly 380-donor cohort. The ex vivo response was dominated by HLA-C-restricted CMV-specific TCR beta clonotypes, which also provided the single most frequent clonotype in two of eight donors.

This clonotype was obtained from a human donor in good health (CMV status not recorded). Some clones in this sample may be carry-over from other donors' samples. The chain couples TRBV29-1 to TRBJ1-5; a stretch of 9 junction bases matches TRBD1. Material for sequencing was CD8+ T cells from PBMCs. The CDR3 region reads CSVVGTGNQPQHF. The base sequence is TGCAGCGTTGTGGGGACAGGGAATCAGCCCCAGCATTTT.